One and the same sample provided the 7 T cell receptor beta chains below, sequenced in a study of tumor and adjacent non-tumor tissue in lung cancer. TCRbeta libraries were built with three rounds of nested PCR, modified from ARM-PCR. TCRdb fed the multiplex PCR reads into MiXCR, producing one record per CDR3 protein. The table records 60,000 to 85,000 distinct CDR3 sequences, more than 75% of them present only once. The template was RNA from unsorted bulk tissue. Distant lung tissue was collected more than 3 cm away from the tumor edge. The sample was distant non-tumor lung tissue. The receptors shown here come from a man in his fifties or sixties with non-small cell lung cancer.

In its sample, this clonotype is large. The chain has TRBV6-1 and TRBJ2-6, with D hard to call. The V gene lost 3 bases and the J gene lost 0 bases, with 3 bases spanning the gap. Germline CDR1 reads MNHNS; CDR2 reads SASEGT. The length of the CDR3 is 14 residues. This CDR3 is CASSDNSGANVLTF. CDR3 DNA: TGTGCCAGCAGTGACAACTCTGGGGCCAACGTCCTGACTTTC.

This clonotype was counted ten times or more. The chain employs TRBV20-1 and TRBJ2-1, with 11 bases fitting TRBD2. Trimming took 4 bases from V and 9 from J; bases not matched to a gene: 20. Germline CDR1 DFQATT, CDR2 SNEGSKA (reference sequence). This CDR3 comprises 18 residues. This CDR3 is CSAISPLGLSGRAFEQFF. In nucleotides, the CDR3 is TGCAGTGCTATTTCCCCCCTCGGACTTAGCGGGAGGGCTTTTGAGCAGTTCTTC.

Notes on this clonotype: One end of the junction is discordant with germline, which a read error may explain. The rearrangement uses TRBV13 and TRBJ2-3, with D perhaps being TRBD1 or TRBD2 (5 bases each). The CDR3 extends over 15 amino acids. Germline CDR1 is PRHDT and CDR2 is FYEKMQ (reference sequence). The CDR3 reads CASRLARQNTDTQYF. The CDR3 DNA reads TGTGCCAGCCGCTTAGCGAGACAGAACACGGATACGCAATATTTT.

This clonotype was recorded once. The rearrangement links TRBV4-2 to TRBJ1-5, with 7 bases lining up with TRBD1. Per germline, CDR1 LGHNA and CDR2 YNFKEQ. The CDR3 consists of 15 residues. The J segment lost 16 bases and the V segment lost 3 bases, leaving 18 bases of the junction unmatched. CDR3 bases: TGTGCCAGCAGCCAGACCAGGACAGGCAAGCAGCACCAACATTTT. The encoded protein is CASSQTRTGKQHQHF.

This clonotype was recorded at least ten times. This chain uses TRBV11-2 with TRBJ2-2; D might be TRBD2 (6 bases). The CDR3 is 15 amino acids. The germline V and J ends were trimmed by 4 bases and 2 bases, with 11 bases remaining between them. Germline V gene data show CDR1 as SGHAT and CDR2 as FQNNGV. CDR3 coding DNA: TGTGCCAGCAGCTCAAATAGCGGCAACACCGGGGAGCTGTTTTTT. As protein: CASSSNSGNTGELFF.

On this clonotype itself: Possible read error: a much larger clone is one base away. The J gene is TRBJ1-2, the V gene TRBV7-9; D uncertain. The germline V gene encodes CDR1 SEHNR and CDR2 FQNEAQ (reference sequence). This CDR3 has 15 amino acids. V was trimmed by 1 base and J by 3 bases, leaving 12 bases between them. CDR3 protein: CASSLEAAPHYGYTF. DNA for the CDR3: TGTGCCAGCAGCTTAGAGGCAGCCCCTCACTATGGCTACACCTTC.

Details on this clonotype: A much larger clone lies one base from this, so it may be a read error. This chain connects TRBV5-1 to TRBJ2-1, with 16 bases aligning to TRBD2. Germline CDR1 reads SGHRS; CDR2 reads YFSETQ. V shed 6 bases and J 3 bases; nucleotides not matched to a gene: 6. The CDR3 length is 17 residues. DNA of the CDR3: TGCGCCAGCAACCCGGGACTAGCGGGAGGGTTCTACAATGAGCAGTTCTTC. Its protein product is CASNPGLAGGFYNEQFF.